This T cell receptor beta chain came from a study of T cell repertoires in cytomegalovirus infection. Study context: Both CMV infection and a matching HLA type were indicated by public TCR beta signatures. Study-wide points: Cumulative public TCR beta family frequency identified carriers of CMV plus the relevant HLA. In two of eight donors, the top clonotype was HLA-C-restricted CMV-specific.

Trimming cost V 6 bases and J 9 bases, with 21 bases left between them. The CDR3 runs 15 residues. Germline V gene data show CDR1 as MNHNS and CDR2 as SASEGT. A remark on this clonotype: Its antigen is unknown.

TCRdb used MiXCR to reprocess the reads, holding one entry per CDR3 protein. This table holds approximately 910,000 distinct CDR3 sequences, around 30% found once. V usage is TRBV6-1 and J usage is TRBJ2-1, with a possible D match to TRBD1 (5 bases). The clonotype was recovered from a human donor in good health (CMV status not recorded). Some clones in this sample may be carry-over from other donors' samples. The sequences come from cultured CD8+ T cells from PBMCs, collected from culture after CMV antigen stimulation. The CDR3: CASSAGLFDSFEQFF. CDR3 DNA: TGTGCCAGCAGCGCAGGGCTTTTCGACTCGTTTGAGCAGTTCTTC.